Shown below are 24 T cell receptor beta chains from a single sample sequenced in a study of blood T cell repertoires in COVID-19. Here immunoSEQ multiplex PCR was the method, and the copy in TCRdb shows in-frame clones only, minus some. The profile shows more than 200,000 clones, approximately 86% of them singletons. The sample comprised peripheral blood. The receptors originated from a human donor in a cohort sampled during active COVID-19.

The chain combines TRBV28 with TRBJ2-5; possible D gene TRBD2, 5 bases. Germline CDR1 MDHEN, CDR2 SYDVKM. The CDR3 length is 14 residues. V dropped 3 bases and J dropped 0 bases, with 8 bases sitting between them. In DNA, the CDR3 is TGTGCCAGCAGTTTGAGGAGGAACCAAGAGACCCAGTACTTC. It translates to CASSLRRNQETQYF.

The genes are TRBV5-6 and TRBJ2-1; D possibly corresponds to TRBD2 (5 bases). V was shortened by 4 bases and J by 0 bases, with 17 bases between the two germline ends. The CDR3 extends over 17 amino acids. Germline values: CDR1 SGHDT, CDR2 YYEEEE. The CDR3 DNA reads as TGTGCCAGCAGCCCCCCGGAGCGGAGTTACTCCTACAATGAGCAGTTCTTC. Translation gives CASSPPERSYSYNEQFF.

The chain joins TRBV12-3 or TRBV12-4 to TRBJ1-2; no reliable D call. The ends were cut back, 6 bases at V and 4 bases at J, with 9 bases in the middle. The CDR3 has 12 amino acids. The CDR3 DNA sequence: TGTGCCAGCAGCCCATCAATCTATGGCTACACCTTC. Its translation is CASSPSIYGYTF.

CDR3 bases: TGTGCCAGCAGCTCACGACAGGGGCAAACCCCCTACGAGCAGTACTTC. Translated, it gives CASSSRQGQTPYEQYF. The gene calls are TRBV5-4 and TRBJ2-7; 8 bases agree with TRBD1. Looked up from germline, CDR1 is SGHNT and CDR2 is YYREEE (reference sequence). J gave up 2 bases and V 3 bases, and 10 bases lay outside the gene matches. CDR3 size: 16 residues.

V is TRBV12-3 or TRBV12-4 and J is TRBJ2-7; 8 positions match TRBD1. J lost 5 bases, V lost 8 bases, and 8 bases had no gene match. The CDR3 is made up of 13 amino acids. The CDR3 protein is CASQRQGRHEQYF. The CDR3 nucleotides read TGTGCCAGCCAACGACAGGGGAGACACGAGCAGTACTTC.

The chain recombines TRBV21-1 with TRBJ1-6; whether TRBD1, the table's D call, matches the DNA was not checked. TRBV21-1 is given as a pseudogene. This CDR3 has 15 residues. This chain's CDR3 is CASSRRDRGSSPLHF. DNA for the CDR3: TGTGCCAGCAGCCGCCGGGACAGGGGCAGTTCACCCCTCCACTTT.

The CDR3 DNA sequence: TGCGCCAGCAGCAGAGATCCGACAGGGATCTATGGCTACACCTTC. Its translation: CASSRDPTGIYGYTF. The chain uses TRBV4-1 and TRBJ1-2; 7 bases fit TRBD1. CDR1 and CDR2 from the germline V gene are MGHRA and YSYEKL. J lost 4 bases, V lost 5 bases, and 10 bases had no gene match. The CDR3 spans 15 residues.

This chain connects TRBV5-1 to TRBJ2-1, with 10 bases matching TRBD2. V lost 0 bases, J lost 8 bases, and 2 bases stayed unmatched. The CDR3 runs to 14 residues. CDR1 and CDR2 (germline): SGHRS, YFSETQ. The CDR3 DNA sequence: TGCGCCAGCAGCTTGGGACTAGCGGGCGATGAGCAGTTCTTC. It is translated as CASSLGLAGDEQFF.

The chain is built from TRBV4-1 and TRBJ2-7, with TRBD2 matching 7 bases. The CDR3 spans 18 residues. CDR1 is MGHRA, CDR2 YSYEKL, per germline. The ends lost 1 base at V and 1 base at J; junction bases unmatched: 13. CDR3 DNA: TGCGCCAGCAGCCAAGTTGGGACGAATCGCGGGAGATCCTACGAGCAGTACTTC. Amino acid sequence: CASSQVGTNRGRSYEQYF.

This chain joins TRBV7-2 and TRBJ2-3; 9 bases fit TRBD2. Trimming at V came to 5 bases and at J to 6 bases, leaving 6 bases not matched to a gene. CDR3 length equals 14 residues. Germline V gene sequence: CDR1 SGHTA, CDR2 FQGNSA. CDR3 coding DNA: TGTGCCAGCAGCCTTAGCGGGAGAGGGGATACGCAGTATTTT. Its protein is CASSLSGRGDTQYF.

The V and J genes are TRBV4-1 and TRBJ1-5; 12 bases line up with TRBD1. J was trimmed by 0 bases and V by 3 bases; bases with no gene match: 12. This CDR3 region has 20 residues. Germline CDR1 MGHRA, CDR2 YSYEKL. The CDR3: CASSHNTGTGGLYSNQPQHF. The DNA of the CDR3 is TGCGCCAGCAGCCACAACACCGGGACAGGGGGCTTATATAGCAATCAGCCCCAGCATTTT.

The genes are TRBV30 and TRBJ1-5; D remains ambiguous. The CDR3 has 14 amino acids. Germline CDR1 reads GTSNPN; CDR2 reads SVGIG (reference sequence). Trimming took 1 base from V and 2 from J, leaving 9 bases between them. CDR3 in DNA: TGTGCCTGGAGTGGCGGTTCGGGCAATCAGCCCCAGCATTTT. Protein sequence: CAWSGGSGNQPQHF.

The chain combines TRBV18 with TRBJ2-5; 8 bases are shared with TRBD1. This CDR3 is 15 amino acids long. Germline V gives CDR1 KGHSH, CDR2 LQKENI. J was trimmed by 5 bases and V by 6 bases; bases with no gene match: 11. The CDR3 region has the DNA TGTGCCAGCTCCGGGACAGGAGGGTACGGGGAGACCCAGTACTTC. Amino acid sequence: CASSGTGGYGETQYF.

This chain links TRBV7-2 with TRBJ1-5; the D gene is possibly TRBD1 (5 bases). In germline, CDR1 is SGHTA, CDR2 FQGNSA. Deletions cut 4 bases from V and 2 bases from J, with 15 bases between. The CDR3 length is 16 residues. DNA of the CDR3: TGTGCCAGCAGCTCCCAAGCAGGGTTGGGCAATCAGCCCCAGCATTTT. Translation: CASSSQAGLGNQPQHF.

In nucleotides, the CDR3 is TGTGCCATCAGTGAGTCCATCGACAAGAACTATGGCTACACCTTC. Amino acid sequence: CAISESIDKNYGYTF. The rearrangement joins TRBV10-3 to TRBJ1-2; D remains ambiguous. Germline CDR1 is ENHRY and CDR2 is SYGVKD. V was trimmed by 0 bases and J by 2 bases, leaving 10 bases between them. The CDR3 is 15 amino acids.

V gene TRBV6-5 combines with J gene TRBJ1-1; D is unclear. The ends were cut back, 6 bases at V and 7 bases at J, with 18 bases in the middle. The CDR3 is 14 amino acids. Germline lookup yields CDR1 MNHEY and CDR2 SVGAGI. The CDR3 bases are TGTGCCAGCAGGGAGGCACCGATGAGACTTGAAGCTTTCTTT. Its translation is CASREAPMRLEAFF.

The J gene is TRBJ2-3, the V gene TRBV9; D not resolved. The CDR3 has 13 amino acids. The germline gives CDR1 SGDLS, CDR2 YYNGEE. The V gene lost 0 bases and the J gene lost 4 bases, with 6 bases spanning the gap. The CDR3 here is CASSVVPADTQYF. CDR3 in DNA: TGTGCCAGCAGCGTAGTTCCTGCAGATACGCAGTATTTT.

V is TRBV7-9 and J is TRBJ2-1; 7 bases fit TRBD1. The length of the CDR3 is 18 residues. Germline V gives CDR1 SEHNR, CDR2 FQNEAQ (reference sequence). The J segment lost 1 base and the V segment lost 5 bases, leaving 14 bases of the junction unmatched. CDR3 nucleotides: TGTGCCAGCAGCCCCCTGACAGGGCAGCTAGGGTCCTACAATGAGCAGTTCTTC. This gives the protein CASSPLTGQLGSYNEQFF.

The chain combines TRBV6-6 with TRBJ2-1, with 8 bases that match TRBD2. The CDR3 totals 13 residues. Trimming took 7 bases from V and 11 from J; bases not matched to a gene: 10. The germline V gene encodes CDR1 MNHNY and CDR2 SVGAGI (reference sequence). The CDR3 coding sequence is TGTGCCAGCACTTTCAAAGGACTAGCCAAGCAGTTCTTC. It translates to CASTFKGLAKQFF.

The rearrangement uses TRBV2 and TRBJ2-3; D perhaps matches TRBD2 (6 bases). V was trimmed by 6 bases and J by 6 bases, leaving 10 bases between them. The CDR3 loop spans 12 amino acids. Germline V gene lookup returns CDR1 SNHLY and CDR2 FYNNEI. In DNA, the CDR3 is TGTGCCAGCAGGACTAGTCTGGATACGCAGTATTTT. This encodes CASRTSLDTQYF.

This clone has a handful of counts. The V and J genes are TRBV20-1 and TRBJ1-1; D not certain. There are 14 residues in the CDR3. The V and J ends lost 3 bases and 0 bases respectively, with 11 bases between them. The germline V gene encodes CDR1 DFQATT and CDR2 SNEGSKA (reference sequence). CDR3 sequence reads: CSASKIYMNTEAFF. Here the CDR3 DNA reads TGCAGTGCTAGTAAGATATACATGAACACTGAAGCTTTCTTT.

The chain combines TRBV4-3 with TRBJ1-3, with unresolved D. V was cut by 5 bases and J by 3 bases, with 17 bases left in between. Germline V lookup: CDR1 LGHNA, CDR2 YSLEER. The CDR3 length is 16 residues. DNA for the CDR3: TGCGCCAGCAGCTCCCAGCGGGGTGCCGTTGGAAACACCATATATTTT. The encoded protein is CASSSQRGAVGNTIYF.

The chain couples TRBV28 to TRBJ2-1, with D perhaps matching TRBD2 (6 bases). The CDR3 is 15 amino acids. Germline V CDR1 and CDR2: MDHEN, SYDVKM. Trimming shortened V by 6 bases and J by 9 bases, and 21 bases separated the two germline ends. The CDR3 loop reads CASRQSTTGATEQFF. DNA for the CDR3: TGTGCCAGCAGACAATCTACCACGGGAGCCACTGAGCAGTTCTTC.

The CDR3 DNA follows: TGTGCCAGCAGTTACGGGAGGACTAGCGGGACTCAAGAGACCCAGTACTTC. This codes for CASSYGRTSGTQETQYF. V gene TRBV6-2 or TRBV6-3 combines with J gene TRBJ2-5; 12 nucleotides match TRBD2. The V gene end was trimmed by 2 bases and the J gene end by 2 bases; junction bases not matched to a gene: 6. This CDR3 is 17 amino acids long. Germline CDR1 reads MNHEY; CDR2 reads SVGEGT.